The present T cell receptor (beta chain) was sequenced within a study of CD8+CD57+ T cells in acquired aplastic anemia. Study in general: The mean DNA yield obtained from sorted CD4+ and CD8+ cells came to 3.2 ug.

Study outcomes and limitations: Patient and control CD8+ Simpson's diversity was not significantly different. In common between the patients and the controls were more than 25 CD8+ CDR3 sequences.

The junction had 7 bases not matched to a gene; V was cut back by 5 bases and J by 7 bases. The CDR3 is 14 residues long. In germline, CDR1 is SEHNR, CDR2 FQNEAQ (reference sequence). Genomic DNA constituted the template upon which TCR beta VDJ and CDR3 profiling was performed. TCRdb used MiXCR to reprocess the reads, holding one entry per CDR3 protein. The sample lists more than 250,000 distinct CDR3 sequences; 55% to 65% were seen once. About this clonotype itself: The target antigen is unknown.

This clonotype was obtained from a human donor with severe aplastic anemia or a healthy control (not recorded which). Sequencing was performed on sorted CD4+, CD8+, or CD8+CD57+ T cells (not recorded which) from PBMCs. The chain couples TRBV7-9 to TRBJ1-4, with TRBD1 identical over 7 bases. CDR3 amino acids: CASSPTGVGEKLFF. CDR3 nucleotide sequence: TGTGCCAGCAGCCCCACAGGGGTAGGTGAAAAACTGTTTTTT.